This TCR beta chain stems from a study of T cell responses to AZD1222 COVID-19 vaccine. Sequenced by immunoSEQ multiplex PCR; TCRdb stores in-frame clones only, minus some. The profile shows some 150,000 clones, approximately 90% of them singletons. A note on this clone: As yet, its antigen is unknown.

Germline CDR1 reads SEHNR; CDR2 reads FQNEAQ (reference sequence). The CDR3 length is 16 residues. Trimming cost V 4 bases and J 0 bases, with 13 bases left between them. General study results and limits: Of spike-specific TCRs, nearly half reportedly target regions left unmutated in variants.

Source: peripheral blood, taken on day 0 of AZD1222 vaccination. The chain is built from TRBV7-9 and TRBJ1-3; D ambiguous. The receptor was isolated from an adult in good health. CDR3 region: CASSSDRSSSGNTIYF. The DNA for the CDR3 is TGTGCCAGCAGCTCCGACCGCTCCAGCTCTGGAAACACCATATATTTT.